This T cell receptor (beta chain) is from a study of blood T cells in healthy people across ages. A J-beta primer mix and a sample-barcoded 5' primer were used in a second PCR of about 7 to 12 cycles. Every cDNA molecule carried a tag from a template-switch adaptor bearing 12 random nucleotides. MiXCR, run by TCRdb on the 5' RACE reads, gives a single entry per CDR3 protein. The sample yields hundreds of thousands of distinct CDR3 sequences, 40% to 50% seen once. A remark on this clonotype: The antigen remains unidentified.

General study points: Greater diversity and more naive CD4+ cells were seen in long-lived donors than in aged donors.

The CDR3 covers 12 residues. The germline gives CDR1 SNHLY, CDR2 FYNNEI. V gave up 6 bases and J gave up 8 bases, with 11 bases separating them. PBMCs, at least 6 million per sample, were isolated. Total RNA amounts of at least 6 micrograms were extracted per sample. The TCR sequence derives from a man aged 55 to 69 in good health. Sequencing was done on a sample of blood. The chain combines TRBV2 with TRBJ2-1; unclear D gene. The CDR3: CASRARRDEQFF. The CDR3 region has the DNA TGTGCCAGCAGGGCTAGGAGAGATGAGCAGTTCTTC.